This entry describes one TCR beta chain. Its antigen is unknown. Study observations and caveats: Larger-cohort validation covered only one TCR beta V-J rearrangement. Tumor memory CD4+ T cell TCR gene usage clustered with blood and lymph node memory CD4+ cells and lymph node naive CD4+ cells.

Via MiXCR, TCRdb re-called the 5' RACE reads, giving one row per CDR3 protein. The table lists nearly 55,000 distinct CDR3 sequences, roughly 15% of them singletons, with 2% to 2.5% in the top ten. CDR3 length equals 15 residues. Trimming cost V 3 bases and J 1 base, with 12 bases left between them. Germline V gene sequence: CDR1 SGHRS, CDR2 YFSETQ. Specimen: naive CD4+ T cells sorted from blood. The subset denotes: naive CD4+ T cells, CD4+CD45RA+CD25-. This chain connects TRBV5-1 to TRBJ2-3; D is uncertain. The origin of this receptor is a female donor with breast cancer. CDR3 amino acids: CASSSGPPGTDTQYF. The CDR3 DNA is TGCGCCAGCAGCTCTGGCCCCCCGGGCACAGATACGCAGTATTTT.